This TCR beta chain was found in a study of cytomegalovirus exposure and HLA in healthy donors. In regard to this clone: No antigen is known for it.

Nominally healthy donors were sampled, though unrecorded immune exposures were likely. The PCR made use of 60 Vbeta and 13 Jbeta primers. Sequencing was performed with immunoSEQ multiplex PCR; in TCRdb, only in-frame clones are kept and a portion is missing. The sample yields under 200,000 clones, around 78% seen once. Overall study findings and caveats: V- and J-gene trimming in TCR beta was tied to a missense DCLRE1C variant by an analysis performed later. Analysis performed later found 16,951 TCR beta sequences associated with HLA alleles at 0.05 false discovery rate. It was taken for granted in presence/absence analyses that sequencing depth across donors was roughly uniform.

This CDR3 comprises 15 residues. Losses at the gene ends were 1 base for V and 3 bases for J; bases not matched to a gene: 4. The germline V gene encodes CDR1 SGHDN and CDR2 FVKESK. V is TRBV14 and J is TRBJ2-7; 9 bases fit TRBD1. This sequence was found in a man aged 25-45 years in good health and CMV-seronegative. Sequenced input: PBMCs. The CDR3 DNA reads TGTGCCAGCAGCCAAGGGACAGGGGAAGTCTACGAGCAGTACTTC. It translates to CASSQGTGEVYEQYF.